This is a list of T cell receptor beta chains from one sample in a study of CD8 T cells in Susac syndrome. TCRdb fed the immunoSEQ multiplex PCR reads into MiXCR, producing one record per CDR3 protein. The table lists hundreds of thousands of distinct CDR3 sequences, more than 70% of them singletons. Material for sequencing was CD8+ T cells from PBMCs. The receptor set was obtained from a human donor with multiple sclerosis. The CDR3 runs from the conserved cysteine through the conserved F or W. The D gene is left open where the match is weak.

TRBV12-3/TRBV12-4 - CASSFSVETQYF
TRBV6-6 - CASSYEGDSYEQYF
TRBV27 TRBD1 CASSLSGQGASEKLFF
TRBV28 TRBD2 CVSSPGLAGVMSGELFF
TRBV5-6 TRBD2 CASSIGLAGTDTQYF
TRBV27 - CASSQGPTYEQYF
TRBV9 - CASSDGAFYEQYF
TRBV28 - CASRRDSSYNEQFF
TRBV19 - CASNGGAGFAPRDTQYF
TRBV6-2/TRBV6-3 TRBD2 CASSPAGGQLDTQYF
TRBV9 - CASSVDVKRQETQYF
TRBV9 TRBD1 CASSVDRDHEQYF
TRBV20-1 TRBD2 CSAIPREGGYNEQFF
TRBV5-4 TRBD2 CASSRSYSGAITDTQYF
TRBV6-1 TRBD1 CASNSRGSYEQYF
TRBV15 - CATSDRGSEAFF
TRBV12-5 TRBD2 CASGLTSGGADNEQFF
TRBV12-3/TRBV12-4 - CASSISGYSNQPQHF
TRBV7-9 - CASSLGNEQYF
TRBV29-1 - CSVGDRLNTEAFF
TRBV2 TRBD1 CASSVRDSPRGEQYF
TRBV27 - CASSLATSGANVLTF
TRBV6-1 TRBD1 CASSESSRDRGEETQYF
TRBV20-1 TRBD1 CSARDNDPDRGTHEQYF
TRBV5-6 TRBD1 CASSSRQGHQPQHF
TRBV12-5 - CASGFSPGSGDTQYF
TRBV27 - CASSAGLGEQFF